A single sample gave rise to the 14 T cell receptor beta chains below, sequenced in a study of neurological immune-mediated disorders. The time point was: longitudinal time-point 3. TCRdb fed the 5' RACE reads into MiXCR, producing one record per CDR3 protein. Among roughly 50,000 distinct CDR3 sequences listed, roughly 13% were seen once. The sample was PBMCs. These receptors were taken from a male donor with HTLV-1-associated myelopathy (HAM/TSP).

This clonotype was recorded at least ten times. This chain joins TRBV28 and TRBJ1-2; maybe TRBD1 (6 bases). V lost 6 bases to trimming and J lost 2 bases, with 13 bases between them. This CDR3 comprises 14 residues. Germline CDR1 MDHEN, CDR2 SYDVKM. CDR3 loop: CASRPAGANYGYTF. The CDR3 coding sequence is TGTGCCAGCAGACCGGCAGGGGCAAACTATGGCTACACCTTC.

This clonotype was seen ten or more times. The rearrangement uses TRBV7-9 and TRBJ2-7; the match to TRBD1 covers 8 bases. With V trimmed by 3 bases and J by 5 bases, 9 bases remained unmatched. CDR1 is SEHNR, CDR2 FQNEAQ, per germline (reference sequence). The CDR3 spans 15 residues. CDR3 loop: CASSLGQVSVHEQYF. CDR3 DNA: TGTGCCAGCAGCTTGGGACAGGTCTCCGTCCACGAGCAGTACTTC.

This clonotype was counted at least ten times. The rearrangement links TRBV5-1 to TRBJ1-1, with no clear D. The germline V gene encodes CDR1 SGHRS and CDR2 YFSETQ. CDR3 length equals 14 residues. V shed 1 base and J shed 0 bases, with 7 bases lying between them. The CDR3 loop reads CASSLTAMNTEAFF. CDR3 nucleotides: TGCGCCAGCAGCTTGACCGCGATGAACACTGAAGCTTTCTTT.

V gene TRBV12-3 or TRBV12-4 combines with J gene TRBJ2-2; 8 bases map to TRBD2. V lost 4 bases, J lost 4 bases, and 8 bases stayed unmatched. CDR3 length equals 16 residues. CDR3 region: CASSSTTGGVTGELFF. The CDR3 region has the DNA TGTGCCAGCAGTTCCACGACGGGAGGGGTCACCGGGGAGCTGTTTTTT.

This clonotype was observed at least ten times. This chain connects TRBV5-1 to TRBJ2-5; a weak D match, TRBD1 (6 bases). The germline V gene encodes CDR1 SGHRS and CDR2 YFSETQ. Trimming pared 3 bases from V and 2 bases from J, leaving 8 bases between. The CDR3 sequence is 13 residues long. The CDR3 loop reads CASSSQGQETQYF. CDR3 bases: TGCGCCAGCAGCTCACAGGGACAAGAGACCCAGTACTTC.

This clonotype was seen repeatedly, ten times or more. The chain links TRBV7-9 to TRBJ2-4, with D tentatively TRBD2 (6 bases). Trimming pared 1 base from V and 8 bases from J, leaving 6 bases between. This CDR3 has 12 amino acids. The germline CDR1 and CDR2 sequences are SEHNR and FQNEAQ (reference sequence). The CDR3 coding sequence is TGTGCCAGCAGCTTAGGGGGGGACATTCAGTACTTC. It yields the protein CASSLGGDIQYF.

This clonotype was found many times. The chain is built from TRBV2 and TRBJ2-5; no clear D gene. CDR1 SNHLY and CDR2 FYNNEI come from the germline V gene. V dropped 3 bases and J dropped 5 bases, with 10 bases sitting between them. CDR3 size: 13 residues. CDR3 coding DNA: TGTGCCAGCAGTGAGCGAGGCAGTGAGACCCAGTACTTC. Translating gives CASSERGSETQYF.

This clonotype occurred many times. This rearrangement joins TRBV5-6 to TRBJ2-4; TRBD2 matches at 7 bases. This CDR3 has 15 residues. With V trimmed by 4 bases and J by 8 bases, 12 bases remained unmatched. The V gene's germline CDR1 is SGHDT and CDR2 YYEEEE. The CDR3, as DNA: TGTGCCAGCAGCCTGGGGGGGTTACGAGGGGACATTCAGTACTTC. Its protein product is CASSLGGLRGDIQYF.

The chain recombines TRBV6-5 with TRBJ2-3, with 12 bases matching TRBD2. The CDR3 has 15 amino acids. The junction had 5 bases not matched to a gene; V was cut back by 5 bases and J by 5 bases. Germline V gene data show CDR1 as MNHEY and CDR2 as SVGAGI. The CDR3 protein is CASSPLAGGRDTQYF. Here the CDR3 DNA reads TGTGCCAGCAGTCCTCTAGCGGGGGGGCGAGATACGCAGTATTTT.

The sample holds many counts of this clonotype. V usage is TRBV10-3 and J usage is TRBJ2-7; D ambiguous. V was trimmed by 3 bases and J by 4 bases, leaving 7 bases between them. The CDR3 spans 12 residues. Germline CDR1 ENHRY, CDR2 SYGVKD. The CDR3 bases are TGTGCCATCAGTGATTTAACGTACGAGCAGTACTTC. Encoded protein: CAISDLTYEQYF.

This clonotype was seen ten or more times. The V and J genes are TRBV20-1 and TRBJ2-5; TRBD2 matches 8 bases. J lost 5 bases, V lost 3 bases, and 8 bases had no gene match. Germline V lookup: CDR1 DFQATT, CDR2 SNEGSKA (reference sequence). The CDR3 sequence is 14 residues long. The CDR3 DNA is TGCAGTGCTAGTCGCGGGGGGCTGGGGGAGACCCAGTACTTC. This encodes CSASRGGLGETQYF.

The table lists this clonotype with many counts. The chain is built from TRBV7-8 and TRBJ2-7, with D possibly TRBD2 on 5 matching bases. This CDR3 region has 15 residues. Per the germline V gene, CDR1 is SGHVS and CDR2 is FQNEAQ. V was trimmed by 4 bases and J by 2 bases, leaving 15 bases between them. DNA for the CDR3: TGTGCCAGCAGCTGGGGAAAACGGGGAACCTACGAGCAGTACTTC. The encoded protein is CASSWGKRGTYEQYF.

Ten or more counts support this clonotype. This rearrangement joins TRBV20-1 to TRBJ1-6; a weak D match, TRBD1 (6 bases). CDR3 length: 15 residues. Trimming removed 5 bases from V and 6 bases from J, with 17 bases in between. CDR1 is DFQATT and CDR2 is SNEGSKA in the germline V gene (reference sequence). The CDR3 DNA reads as TGCAGTGCTGGACCCCATGGACAGATTAATTCACCCCTCCACTTT. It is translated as CSAGPHGQINSPLHF.

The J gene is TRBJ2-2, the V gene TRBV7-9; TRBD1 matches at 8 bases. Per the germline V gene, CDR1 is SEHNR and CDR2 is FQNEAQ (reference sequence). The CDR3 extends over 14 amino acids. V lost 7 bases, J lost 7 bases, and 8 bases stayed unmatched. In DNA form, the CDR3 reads TGTGCCAGCATTCCGGACAGGGTACTCGGGGAGCTGTTTTTT. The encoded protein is CASIPDRVLGELFF.